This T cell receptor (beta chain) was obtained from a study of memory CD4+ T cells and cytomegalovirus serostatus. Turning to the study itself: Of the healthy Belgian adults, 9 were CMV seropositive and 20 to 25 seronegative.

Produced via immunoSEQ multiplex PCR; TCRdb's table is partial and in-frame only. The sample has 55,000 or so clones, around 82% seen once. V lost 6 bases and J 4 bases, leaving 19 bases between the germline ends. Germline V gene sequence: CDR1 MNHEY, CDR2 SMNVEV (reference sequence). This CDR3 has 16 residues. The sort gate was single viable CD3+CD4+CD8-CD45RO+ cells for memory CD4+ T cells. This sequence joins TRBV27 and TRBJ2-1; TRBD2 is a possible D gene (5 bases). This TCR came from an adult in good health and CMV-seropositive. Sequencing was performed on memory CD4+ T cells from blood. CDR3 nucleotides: TGTGCCAGCAGCGTGGGTAGGGCTAGCCTTTACAATGAGCAGTTCTTC. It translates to CASSVGRASLYNEQFF.